Listed here are 17 T cell receptor beta chains from one sample, sequenced in a study of T cell responses to AZD1222 COVID-19 vaccine. Libraries were prepared by immunoSEQ multiplex PCR; TCRdb keeps only in-frame clonotypes and omits some of them. The sample holds roughly 130,000 clones, about 91% seen once. This material consisted of peripheral blood, taken on day 0 of AZD1222 vaccination. All receptors derive from an adult in good health.

The chain uses TRBV2 and TRBJ1-2; TRBD1 might be the D (6 bases). CDR3 length: 15 residues. Germline CDR1 and CDR2: SNHLY and FYNNEI. V gave up 1 base and J gave up 4 bases, with 13 bases separating them. The chain's CDR3 is CASSEDFTGPYGYTF. The CDR3 nucleotides read TGTGCCAGCAGTGAAGATTTTACAGGGCCCTATGGCTACACCTTC.

V is TRBV4-3 and J is TRBJ2-3, with no clear D. Deletions cut 0 bases from V and 2 bases from J, with 6 bases between. The CDR3 runs 14 residues. The germline V gene has CDR1 LGHNA and CDR2 YSLEER. The chain's CDR3 is CASSQEVTTDTQYF. The DNA of the CDR3 is TGCGCCAGCAGCCAAGAGGTGACCACAGATACGCAGTATTTT.

This clone was counted once. The rearrangement uses TRBV6-6 and TRBJ1-3, with D perhaps TRBD1 (5 bases). CDR3 length: 13 amino acids. Germline values: CDR1 MNHNY, CDR2 SVGAGI (reference sequence). The V gene lost 7 bases and the J gene lost 9 bases, with 16 bases spanning the gap. CDR3 DNA sequence: TGTGCCAGCATCACCGGGACCTTAGGCACCATATATTTT. This gives the protein CASITGTLGTIYF.

The J gene is TRBJ1-1, the V gene TRBV6-2 or TRBV6-3; no reliable D call. V dropped 1 base and J dropped 6 bases, with 9 bases sitting between them. The CDR3 has 13 residues. Germline CDR1 reads MNHEY; CDR2 reads SVGEGT. CDR3 protein: CASSYFGPSEAFF. The CDR3 nucleotides are TGTGCCAGCAGTTACTTTGGGCCTTCTGAAGCTTTCTTT.

The chain joins TRBV9 to TRBJ2-5, with 7 bases lining up with TRBD2. There are 16 residues in the CDR3. The V gene end was trimmed by 3 bases and the J gene end by 2 bases; junction bases not matched to a gene: 10. Looked up from germline, CDR1 is SGDLS and CDR2 is YYNGEE. The chain's CDR3 is CASSANSGGPQETQYF. The CDR3 DNA reads as TGTGCCAGCAGCGCAAATTCGGGAGGCCCTCAAGAGACCCAGTACTTC.

This chain links TRBV5-6 with TRBJ2-7; D ambiguous. Germline V gene data show CDR1 as SGHDT and CDR2 as YYEEEE. This CDR3 has 17 amino acids. The V end was cut by 0 bases, the J end by 3 bases, with 19 bases between. CDR3 sequence: CASSLGPGIAVNYEQYF. The DNA of the CDR3 is TGTGCCAGCAGCTTGGGGCCAGGAATAGCCGTGAACTACGAGCAGTACTTC.

The chain recombines TRBV18 with TRBJ2-7, with 8 positions matching TRBD2. The CDR3 is made up of 13 amino acids. Losses at the gene ends were 3 bases for V and 7 bases for J; bases not matched to a gene: 5. Germline V CDR1 and CDR2: KGHSH, LQKENI. CDR3 residues: CASSPSAGVEQYF. The CDR3 bases are TGTGCCAGCTCACCTTCAGCGGGAGTTGAGCAGTACTTC.

J is TRBJ2-3 and V is TRBV28, with no clear D. V was clipped by 3 bases and J by 4 bases, with 5 bases between them. The CDR3 loop spans 12 amino acids. Germline values: CDR1 MDHEN, CDR2 SYDVKM. The CDR3: CASSFRADTQYF. CDR3 DNA sequence: TGTGCCAGCAGTTTTAGGGCAGATACGCAGTATTTT.

The chain has TRBV5-8 and TRBJ1-2, with 10 nucleotides matching TRBD1. CDR3 size: 14 residues. The V segment lost 3 bases and the J segment 4 bases; nucleotides outside the gene matches: 3. From germline, CDR1 is SGHTS and CDR2 YDEGEE. CDR3 DNA: TGTGCCAGCAGCTCGACAGGGGGCGTCTATGGCTACACCTTC. Translated: CASSSTGGVYGYTF.

This chain connects TRBV7-9 to TRBJ1-2, with D tentatively TRBD1 (6 bases). Trimming removed 2 bases from V and 3 bases from J, with 10 bases in between. The CDR3 runs 14 residues. CDR1 SEHNR and CDR2 FQNEAQ come from the germline V gene (reference sequence). The CDR3 sequence: CASSLTGKDYGYTF. The CDR3, as DNA: TGTGCCAGCAGCTTAACAGGGAAGGACTATGGCTACACCTTC.

The V and J genes are TRBV6-5 and TRBJ1-5, with D hard to call. CDR3 size: 14 residues. The V gene lost 8 bases and the J gene lost 2 bases, with 13 bases spanning the gap. Germline CDR1 and CDR2: MNHEY and SVGAGI. CDR3 in amino acids: CASGPQKGNQPQHF. CDR3 in DNA: TGTGCCAGCGGACCGCAAAAAGGCAATCAGCCCCAGCATTTT.

This clone appeared a single time. This chain connects TRBV13 to TRBJ1-2; 7 bases agree with TRBD1. After removal of 1 base from V and 9 bases from J, the junction contained 8 bases not matched to a gene. The CDR3 has 14 amino acids. Germline V gene sequence: CDR1 PRHDT, CDR2 FYEKMQ (reference sequence). CDR3 region: CASSLARGPGSYTF. The CDR3 DNA is TGTGCCAGCAGCTTAGCTAGGGGGCCGGGTAGCTACACCTTC.

V is TRBV9 and J is TRBJ2-7; no firm D call. Germline V CDR1 and CDR2: SGDLS, YYNGEE. The CDR3 covers 15 residues. The V end was cut by 0 bases, the J end by 6 bases, with 16 bases between. CDR3 in amino acids: CASSVDGRRSSEQYF. The CDR3 nucleotides read TGTGCCAGCAGCGTAGATGGCAGGCGAAGCTCCGAGCAGTACTTC.

J is TRBJ1-4 and V is TRBV6-6, with TRBD1 matching 9 bases. There are 16 residues in the CDR3. The V gene end was trimmed by 5 bases and the J gene end by 7 bases; junction bases not matched to a gene: 11. The germline gives CDR1 MNHNY, CDR2 SVGAGI (reference sequence). CDR3 residues: CASSPGTGNRGEKLFF. As DNA, the CDR3 is TGTGCCAGCAGTCCCGGGACAGGGAATCGAGGTGAAAAACTGTTTTTT.

This sequence joins TRBV5-5 and TRBJ2-7; D uncertain. The V end was cut by 3 bases, the J end by 5 bases, with 6 bases between. The germline V gene encodes CDR1 SGHKS and CDR2 YYEKEE (reference sequence). The CDR3 has 11 amino acids. CDR3 bases: TGTGCCAGCAGCTCGGCCCACGAGCAGTACTTC. Residues: CASSSAHEQYF.

This clone showed up just once. The chain couples TRBV5-1 to TRBJ2-7, with 10 bases that match TRBD1. CDR3 size: 16 residues. The ends lost 4 bases at V and 0 bases at J; junction bases unmatched: 7. Germline CDR1 reads SGHRS; CDR2 reads YFSETQ. In DNA form, the CDR3 reads TGCGCCAGCAGCAGGGGACAGGGGATCAGCTCCTACGAGCAGTACTTC. Its translation: CASSRGQGISSYEQYF.

J is TRBJ1-2 and V is TRBV10-3; 10 bases are shared with TRBD1. The CDR3 runs 16 residues. Germline V lookup: CDR1 ENHRY, CDR2 SYGVKD. Trimming removed 4 bases from V and 4 bases from J; junction bases left unmatched: 9. The CDR3 sequence: CAISGAGQGGGYGYTF. The CDR3 region has the DNA TGTGCCATCAGTGGGGCCGGACAGGGGGGAGGCTATGGCTACACCTTC.